The clone carrying this T cell receptor (beta chain) was detected ten times or more. Researchers made TCR beta libraries by using iRepertoire HTBI primers and running Arm-PCR on CDR3 regions. One entry per CDR3 protein results from TCRdb running MiXCR on the multiplex PCR reads. The sample shows about 400,000 distinct CDR3 sequences, roughly 20% of them seen only once. Time point indicated: persistent/refractory GD, antithyroid drugs over 5 years with positive TRAb. RNA isolated from PBMCs was used to make the TCR library. These data belong to a study of regulatory T cells in long-lasting Graves disease. The sequencing used peripheral blood mononuclear cells (PBMCs), collected when the disease was refractory, from a patient treated with antithyroid drugs. This TCR was recovered from a female donor with Graves disease.

CDR3 sequence reads: CASRVAGQETQYF. CDR3 bases: TGTGCCAGCAGGGTAGCGGGACAGGAGACCCAGTACTTC. V and J are TRBV7-2 and TRBJ2-5; D might be TRBD2 (8 bases). Between the trimmed V and J ends, which lost 6 bases and 5 bases, there was a span of 13 bases. The CDR3 extends over 13 amino acids. The germline V gene encodes CDR1 SGHTA and CDR2 FQGNSA.